One and the same sample provided the 10 T cell receptor beta chains below, sequenced in a study of T-cell memory formation after mild COVID-19. One entry per CDR3 protein, called by TCRdb with MiXCR from the 5' RACE reads. The sample has under 50,000 distinct CDR3 sequences; roughly 9.8% are singletons. Sequenced: PBMCs or a T cell subset sorted from them (not recorded which). The receptors shown here come from an adult woman who had mild COVID-19 (a few samples of this study predate the infection). Cell type and time point are not known.

The rearrangement joins TRBV4-3 to TRBJ2-7; 9 positions agree with TRBD1. The CDR3 contains 17 residues. The germline gives CDR1 LGHNA, CDR2 YSLEER. J gave up 3 bases and V 0 bases, and 9 bases lay outside the gene matches. The CDR3 is CASSQDATGTGFYEQYF. DNA for the CDR3: TGCGCCAGCAGCCAAGATGCCACCGGGACAGGGTTCTACGAGCAGTACTTC.

This clonotype is labeled medium-sized. This sequence joins TRBV7-9 and TRBJ2-7; 8 nucleotides align to TRBD1. Per the germline V gene, CDR1 is SEHNR and CDR2 is FQNEAQ (reference sequence). Trimming took 5 bases from V and 3 from J; bases not matched to a gene: 6. This CDR3 has 14 amino acids. CDR3 protein: CASSHRDRNYEQYF. CDR3 nucleotides: TGTGCCAGCAGCCACCGGGACAGGAACTACGAGCAGTACTTC.

This clonotype was recorded at least ten times. CDR3 amino acids: CASSVTSGSDEQFF. CDR3 nucleotide sequence: TGTGCCAGCAGTGTTACTAGCGGGAGCGATGAGCAGTTCTTC. The chain recombines TRBV2 with TRBJ2-1, with 11 bases identical to TRBD2. The CDR3 length is 14 residues. From germline, CDR1 is SNHLY and CDR2 FYNNEI. V shed 4 bases, J shed 8 bases, and the junction held 4 bases outside the gene matches.

This clonotype showed up many times. This chain links TRBV5-1 with TRBJ2-7, with TRBD1 identical over 7 bases. The CDR3 length is 16 residues. The germline gives CDR1 SGHRS, CDR2 YFSETQ. With V trimmed by 0 bases and J by 4 bases, 10 bases remained unmatched. The DNA for the CDR3 is TGCGCCAGCAGCTTGGGACACCGGGACAGTATTTACGAGCAGTACTTC. It is translated as CASSLGHRDSIYEQYF.

The V and J genes are TRBV11-2 and TRBJ1-4; no clear D gene. V was pared by 1 base and J by 0 bases, with 3 bases between. Germline CDR1 SGHAT, CDR2 FQNNGV. The CDR3 runs 14 residues. The CDR3 loop reads CASSLVATNEKLFF. CDR3 nucleotides: TGTGCCAGCAGCTTAGTTGCAACTAATGAAAAACTGTTTTTT.

Within the sample, this clonotype is medium-sized. The chain uses TRBV12-3 or TRBV12-4 and TRBJ1-1, with TRBD1 matching 9 bases. This CDR3 comprises 16 residues. V lost 6 bases, J lost 3 bases, and 11 bases stayed unmatched. CDR3 sequence reads: CASSLALGQGYTEAFF. As DNA, the CDR3 is TGTGCCAGCAGCCTGGCTCTAGGACAGGGGTACACTGAAGCTTTCTTT.

There are a few counts of this clonotype. This chain uses TRBV6-2 or TRBV6-3 with TRBJ2-5; no clear D. Between the trimmed V and J ends, which lost 7 bases and 5 bases, there was a span of 8 bases. Per the germline V gene, CDR1 is MNHEY and CDR2 is SVGEGT. The CDR3 extends over 11 amino acids. The CDR3 bases are TGTGCCAGCACCCTTGGGGAGACCCAGTACTTC. Its protein is CASTLGETQYF.

This clonotype was counted only a few times. The chain is built from TRBV20-1 and TRBJ2-1; the D gene is possibly TRBD1 (6 bases). The CDR3 is 13 amino acids. V shed 7 bases and J shed 8 bases, with 18 bases lying between them. The V gene's germline CDR1 is DFQATT and CDR2 SNEGSKA (reference sequence). The CDR3 DNA reads as TGCAGTGGGGGGCACAGGACAAGCTATGAGCAGTTCTTC. It codes for CSGGHRTSYEQFF.

In this sample, this clonotype turned up a few times. The chain carries TRBV2 and TRBJ1-5; D is uncertain. The CDR3 sequence is 15 residues long. The germline gives CDR1 SNHLY, CDR2 FYNNEI. V was cut by 5 bases and J by 0 bases, with 11 bases left in between. Here the CDR3 DNA reads TGTGCCAGCAGTCGTCCTGCTTATAGCAATCAGCCCCAGCATTTT. Translated: CASSRPAYSNQPQHF. The full variable domain, in which reference TRBV2 and TRBJ1-5 provide the parts outside the CDR3, is EPEVTQTPSHQVTQMGQEVILRCVPISNHLYFYWYRQILGQKVEFLVSFYNNEISEKSEIFDDQFSVERPDGSNFTLKIRSTKLEDSAMYFCASSRPAYSNQPQHFGDGTRLSIL.

This clonotype was counted many times. The chain recombines TRBV5-1 with TRBJ2-3; 8 positions agree with TRBD1. The germline gives CDR1 SGHRS, CDR2 YFSETQ. CDR3 size: 15 residues. V shed 7 bases, J shed 2 bases, and the junction held 9 bases outside the gene matches. CDR3 protein: CASVPGGGYTDTQYF. CDR3 nucleotides: TGCGCCAGCGTTCCAGGGGGCGGTTACACAGATACGCAGTATTTT. Using reference TRBV5-1 and TRBJ2-3 for the parts outside the CDR3, the full variable domain is KAGVTQTPRYLIKTRGQQVTLSCSPISGHRSVSWYQQTPGQGLQFLFEYFSETQRNKGNFPGRFSGRQFSNSRSEMNVSTLELGDSALYLCASVPGGGYTDTQYFGPGTRLTVL.